These 18 T cell receptor beta chains were all obtained from the same sample, sequenced in a study of blood T cell repertoires in COVID-19. Profiled with immunoSEQ multiplex PCR; TCRdb holds only in-frame clones, not every one. The repertoire has roughly 16,000 clones, roughly 82% of them found once; the top ten carry approximately 20%. Input material: peripheral blood. The receptors originated from an older man with active COVID-19.

CDR3 DNA: TGTGCCATCAGTGAGTCAGGAGCGGGAGGGCCTGGTGGGCAGTATTTT. Translation: CAISESGAGGPGGQYF. This chain connects TRBV10-3 to TRBJ2-3, with 10 bases that match TRBD2. The CDR3 loop spans 16 amino acids. The junction had 11 bases not matched to a gene; V was cut back by 0 bases and J by 11 bases. Per germline, CDR1 ENHRY and CDR2 SYGVKD.

For the CDR3, the DNA is TGTGCCAGCACCCGGGACAGGGCCAAAAACATTCAGTACTTC. Its protein product is CASTRDRAKNIQYF. The chain uses TRBV5-6 and TRBJ2-4, with 8 bases identical to TRBD1. The CDR3 extends over 14 amino acids. Germline V gene data show CDR1 as SGHDT and CDR2 as YYEEEE. V shed 6 bases and J 1 base; nucleotides not matched to a gene: 3. Full variable domain (missing parts from reference TRBV5-6 and TRBJ2-4): DAGVTQSPTHLIKTRGQQVTLRCSPKSGHDTVSWYQQALGQGPQFIFQYYEEEERQRGNFPDRFSGHQFPNYSSELNVNALLLGDSALYLCASTRDRAKNIQYFGAGTRLSVL.

The V gene is TRBV7-2, the J gene TRBJ2-1; TRBD2 aligns across 9 bases. Germline V gene sequence: CDR1 SGHTA, CDR2 FQGNSA. The V segment lost 5 bases and the J segment 6 bases; nucleotides outside the gene matches: 11. The CDR3 is 16 residues long. This CDR3 reads CASSPPGLARSNEQFF. DNA of the CDR3: TGTGCCAGCAGCCCGCCGGGACTAGCAAGGAGCAATGAGCAGTTCTTC.

The genes are TRBV19 and TRBJ1-1; weak D call: TRBD1 (5 bases). Trimming took off 5 bases at V and 7 bases at J, with 14 bases between the two ends. Germline CDR1 is LNHDA and CDR2 is SQIVND (reference sequence). This CDR3 is 13 amino acids long. This chain's CDR3 is CASSPVGAHEAFF. CDR3 DNA: TGTGCCAGTAGTCCCGTAGGGGCGCATGAAGCTTTCTTT.

The V call is TRBV7-9, the J call TRBJ1-4; a weak D match, TRBD1 (5 bases). V lost 1 base and J 0 bases, leaving 12 bases between the germline ends. The germline V gene has CDR1 SEHNR and CDR2 FQNEAQ (reference sequence). The CDR3 is made up of 17 amino acids. Here the CDR3 reads CASSLGTHSATNEKLFF. CDR3 in DNA: TGTGCCAGCAGCTTAGGGACACACTCGGCAACTAATGAAAAACTGTTTTTT.

This clone is labeled medium-sized (0.01 to 0.1%). The rearrangement joins TRBV11-2 to TRBJ2-7, with D perhaps TRBD2 (6 bases). The CDR3 extends over 16 amino acids. The V and J ends lost 5 bases and 7 bases respectively, with 24 bases between them. From germline, CDR1 is SGHAT and CDR2 FQNNGV. The CDR3 coding sequence is TGTGCCAGCAGCCCCTCTAGCGCCCAAGGGCTTGGGGAGCAGTACTTC. It encodes CASSPSSAQGLGEQYF.

The chain is built from TRBV27 and TRBJ1-6; TRBD1 is a possible D gene (5 bases). CDR3 length equals 17 residues. Germline V CDR1 and CDR2: MNHEY, SMNVEV (reference sequence). With 2 bases removed from V and 2 bases from J, the gap between germline ends came to 13 bases. The CDR3 DNA sequence: TGTGCCAGCAGTTTACTTTGGGGGGGTGCCTATAATTCACCCCTCCACTTT. As protein: CASSLLWGGAYNSPLHF.

In DNA form, the CDR3 reads TGTGCCAGCAACAGGGCGAACACTGAAGCTTTCTTT. This codes for CASNRANTEAFF. The chain has TRBV6-5 and TRBJ1-1, with TRBD1 as a possible D gene (6 bases). The V end lost 7 bases, the J end lost 1 base, and 7 bases lay between the germline ends. This CDR3 contains 12 residues. The germline V gene encodes CDR1 MNHEY and CDR2 SVGAGI.

The gene calls are TRBV30 and TRBJ1-1, with D unresolved. CDR3 size: 14 residues. Germline-derived CDR1 and CDR2 are GTSNPN and SVGIG (reference sequence). V was cut by 0 bases and J by 6 bases, with 14 bases left in between. CDR3 in amino acids: CAWSVGGNGPEAFF. The CDR3 coding sequence is TGTGCCTGGAGTGTAGGCGGGAACGGCCCTGAAGCTTTCTTT.

This clone has only one observation. The rearrangement uses TRBV30 and TRBJ2-3; D is possibly TRBD2 (6 bases). The CDR3 runs to 14 residues. Per the germline V gene, CDR1 is GTSNPN and CDR2 is SVGIG (reference sequence). Trimming pared 5 bases from V and 1 base from J, leaving 13 bases between. The CDR3 DNA follows: TGTGCCTGGTCCAGGACGGGGGGCACAGATACGCAGTATTTT. This encodes CAWSRTGGTDTQYF.

This chain links TRBV19 with TRBJ1-1; no definite D call. V lost 11 bases and J 0 bases, leaving 7 bases between the germline ends. Germline V gives CDR1 LNHDA, CDR2 SQIVND (reference sequence). This CDR3 is built from 11 residues. CDR3 coding DNA: TGTGCCTCCCTTATGAACACTGAAGCTTTCTTT. It is translated as CASLMNTEAFF.

In DNA form, the CDR3 reads TGTGCCAGCAGCTTAACTAACGGTCGTCTCCCCTCAAAACTGTTTTTT. It encodes CASSLTNGRLPSKLFF. V gene TRBV7-9 combines with J gene TRBJ1-4, with D uncertain. The V end was cut by 2 bases, the J end by 10 bases, with 20 bases between. This CDR3 is 16 amino acids long. CDR1 and CDR2 (germline): SEHNR, FQNEAQ (reference sequence).

This chain connects TRBV5-6 to TRBJ2-1; TRBD2 aligns across 12 bases. V was pared by 4 bases and J by 1 base, with 3 bases of the junction left unmatched. The CDR3 extends over 16 amino acids. The germline V gene encodes CDR1 SGHDT and CDR2 YYEEEE. CDR3 DNA: TGTGCCAGCAGCCACCTAGCGGGAGGGTCCTACAATGAGCAGTTCTTC. Translated, it gives CASSHLAGGSYNEQFF.

This clone was observed a handful of times. The genes are TRBV14 and TRBJ2-1; 7 bases match TRBD2. The CDR3 is 15 amino acids. V was pared by 6 bases and J by 6 bases, with 11 bases of the junction left unmatched. Germline loops: CDR1 SGHDN, CDR2 FVKESK. CDR3 DNA sequence: TGTGCCAGCAGACCCTCCTTGACTAGCCGCAATGAGCAGTTCTTC. Translated, it gives CASRPSLTSRNEQFF.

The J gene is TRBJ2-1, the V gene TRBV27; D might be TRBD2 (6 bases). V shed 0 bases and J shed 3 bases, with 12 bases lying between them. The CDR3 totals 16 residues. Germline V gene data show CDR1 as MNHEY and CDR2 as SMNVEV (reference sequence). CDR3 sequence: CASSLSAGPLYNEQFF. The CDR3 nucleotides read TGTGCCAGCAGTTTATCGGCGGGGCCCCTCTACAATGAGCAGTTCTTC.

Here the CDR3 reads CASSYLAGFTGELFF. In DNA, the CDR3 is TGTGCCAGCAGTTACCTAGCGGGGTTCACCGGGGAGCTGTTTTTT. The chain employs TRBV6-2 or TRBV6-3 and TRBJ2-2, with 9 nucleotides matching TRBD2. Trimming removed 2 bases from V and 4 bases from J; junction bases left unmatched: 2. The CDR3 extends over 15 amino acids. CDR1 MNHEY and CDR2 SVGEGT come from the germline V gene.

V is TRBV6-2 or TRBV6-3 and J is TRBJ2-3; TRBD1 agrees at 10 bases. Per the germline V gene, CDR1 is MNHEY and CDR2 is SVGEGT. CDR3 size: 16 residues. V was pared by 5 bases and J by 3 bases, with 8 bases of the junction left unmatched. The CDR3 protein is CASSAPTGGRTDTQYF. CDR3 sequence (DNA): TGTGCCAGCAGTGCCCCGACAGGGGGCAGGACAGATACGCAGTATTTT.

The table lists this clone with a count of one. The chain is built from TRBV6-5 and TRBJ2-3, with 12 bases fitting TRBD2. Trimming cost V 6 bases and J 4 bases; bases outside gene matches: 2. CDR3 length: 14 residues. Per germline, CDR1 MNHEY and CDR2 SVGAGI. The DNA of the CDR3 is TGTGCCAGCAGGACTAGCGGGAGAGCAGATACGCAGTATTTT. It codes for CASRTSGRADTQYF.